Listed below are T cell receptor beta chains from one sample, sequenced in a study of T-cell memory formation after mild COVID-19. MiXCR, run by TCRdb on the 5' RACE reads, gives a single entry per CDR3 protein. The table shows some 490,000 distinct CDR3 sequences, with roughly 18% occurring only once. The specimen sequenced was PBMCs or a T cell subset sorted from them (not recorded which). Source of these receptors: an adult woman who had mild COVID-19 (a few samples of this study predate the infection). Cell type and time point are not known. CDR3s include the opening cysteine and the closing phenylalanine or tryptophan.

CASSWPGHNSYEQYF	TRBV28	TRBJ2-7
CASSPTSVGELFF	TRBV3-1	TRBJ2-2
CASSYSGLREGIQYF	TRBV28	TRBJ2-5
CSAPSGRGFNEQFF	TRBV20-1	TRBJ2-1
CASSSGARTYNEQFF	TRBV7-3	TRBJ2-1
CASSLRVTAGANVLTF	TRBV7-2	TRBJ2-6
CSAKDRSGNIQYF	TRBV20-1	TRBJ2-4
CASSSPISGSGYEQYF	TRBV5-6	TRBJ2-7
CASSQEGSSYEQYF	TRBV4-2	TRBJ2-7
CASSDHPGQKQPQHF	TRBV9	TRBJ1-5
CASGGRSPDTQYF	TRBV7-9	TRBJ2-3
CASSSPQYTAKNIQYF	TRBV6-6	TRBJ2-4
CASSIKRGETQYF	TRBV19	TRBJ2-5
CASSGGTYEQYF	TRBV5-1	TRBJ2-7
CAWSVLSTGDGYTF	TRBV30	TRBJ1-2
CAISEAGQGVNYGYTF	TRBV10-3	TRBJ1-2
CATSTDTGEQYF	TRBV24-1	TRBJ2-7
CASSSGALSDTEAFF	TRBV28	TRBJ1-1
CASSLPTVAWGYTF	TRBV7-9	TRBJ1-2
CASSGGNGAFF	TRBV3-1	TRBJ1-1
CASSISSHTEAFF	TRBV19	TRBJ1-1
CASSPGTVSTDTQYF	TRBV7-3	TRBJ2-3
CASSLAALEANVLTF	TRBV12-3/TRBV12-4	TRBJ2-6
CASSLGGDDTQYF	TRBV5-1	TRBJ2-3
CASRSDRARRDTQYF	TRBV6-5	TRBJ2-3
CASSSVGARGTDTQYF	TRBV5-6	TRBJ2-3
CASSPGLAGIETQYF	TRBV4-1	TRBJ2-5
CASSIGTGYEQFF	TRBV7-7	TRBJ2-1
CATSGLRDRGSSYNEQFF	TRBV24-1	TRBJ2-1
CATSSTLRALAGGYNEQFF	TRBV15	TRBJ2-1
CASSLPGTGEEKLFF	TRBV7-2	TRBJ1-4
CASSATGLYGYTF	TRBV6-6	TRBJ1-2
CASSQSLSTDTQYF	TRBV18	TRBJ2-3
CASSQTPSGTGGYNEQFF	TRBV4-1	TRBJ2-1
CASSGDHYGYTF	TRBV2	TRBJ1-2
CGTSSGSNTGELFF	TRBV19	TRBJ2-2
CASIPQGGDTQYF	TRBV2	TRBJ2-3
CASTDTNTGPNTYEQYF	TRBV5-1	TRBJ2-7
CASSELTGTGYEQYF	TRBV6-1	TRBJ2-7
CASSQTSGRVEQYF	TRBV4-3	TRBJ2-7
CASSLSLAGVEQYF	TRBV7-9	TRBJ2-7
CASSPNTPGLATGEQYF	TRBV7-9	TRBJ2-7
CASSLEGTYNSPLHF	TRBV12-3/TRBV12-4	TRBJ1-6
CASSSPMLPIYF	TRBV7-2	TRBJ1-3
CAWRIRGPFYGYTF	TRBV30	TRBJ1-2
CASSLGNPGTSGGMNTGELFF	TRBV7-2	TRBJ2-2
CASSIQGYTDTQYF	TRBV18	TRBJ2-3
CASSYWGLADSYNEQFF	TRBV6-2/TRBV6-3	TRBJ2-1
CASRPQSQSREQYF	TRBV19	TRBJ2-7
CASRPGLAGGSAGEQFF	TRBV12-3/TRBV12-4	TRBJ2-1
CASSLGKSSTEAFF	TRBV7-2	TRBJ1-1
CASSQPQGQGVRTGELFF	TRBV4-3	TRBJ2-2
CASSNRDGYTF	TRBV5-1	TRBJ1-2
CASSLRAGTAYNEQFF	TRBV7-3	TRBJ2-1
CASSLPGQEYGYTF	TRBV5-6	TRBJ1-2
CASSPRKGIYVLTF	TRBV18	TRBJ2-6
CASSPGTGELEQYF	TRBV9	TRBJ2-7